Each of the 13 T cell receptor beta chains below was sequenced from the same sample in a study of shared clonotypes between healthy human individuals. Sequenced by immunoSEQ multiplex PCR; TCRdb stores in-frame clones only, minus some. The sample shows roughly 490,000 clones, around 78% of them seen only once. Sequenced input: PBMCs. These TCRs come from a woman in her thirties or forties in good health. Some clones in this sample may be carry-over from other donors' samples.

A single count supports this clone. J is TRBJ1-1 and V is TRBV9, with 10 bases that match TRBD1. This CDR3 region has 19 residues. V shed 3 bases, J shed 2 bases, and the junction held 16 bases outside the gene matches. Germline loops: CDR1 SGDLS, CDR2 YYNGEE. Here the CDR3 reads CASSAAGTGVGYYNTEAFF. The DNA of the CDR3 is TGTGCCAGCAGCGCCGCGGGGACAGGGGTTGGCTATTATAACACTGAAGCTTTCTTT.

V usage is TRBV2 and J usage is TRBJ2-5; 7 nucleotides match TRBD1. This CDR3 region has 15 residues. V gave up 4 bases and J gave up 4 bases; unmatched junction bases: 9. Germline CDR1 SNHLY, CDR2 FYNNEI. The DNA for the CDR3 is TGTGCCAGCAGTGGCCCCAGGGGGTTTGCAGAGACCCAGTACTTC. Protein product: CASSGPRGFAETQYF.

The chain combines TRBV15 with TRBJ2-1; D not certain. The CDR3 sequence is 13 residues long. With 1 base removed from V and 4 bases from J, the gap between germline ends came to 5 bases. Germline V gene sequence: CDR1 LNHNV, CDR2 YYDKDF (reference sequence). CDR3 DNA: TGTGCCACCAGCAGAGCAGAGTACAATGAGCAGTTCTTC. This gives the protein CATSRAEYNEQFF. The full variable domain, completed using reference TRBV15 and TRBJ2-1, is DAMVIQNPRYQVTQFGKPVTLSCSQTLNHNVMYWYQQKSSQAPKLLFHYYDKDFNNEADTPDNFQSRRPNTSFCFLDIRSPGLGDTAMYLCATSRAEYNEQFFGPGTRLTVL.

This clone was seen a handful of times. The gene calls are TRBV9 and TRBJ2-2; D may be TRBD1 or TRBD2 (5 bases each). Germline values: CDR1 SGDLS, CDR2 YYNGEE. The CDR3 spans 15 residues. Trimming took 1 base from V and 4 from J, leaving 11 bases between them. CDR3 sequence reads: CASSVRDRATGELFF. The CDR3 DNA follows: TGTGCCAGCAGCGTAAGGGACCGAGCCACCGGGGAGCTGTTTTTT.

J is TRBJ2-2 and V is TRBV29-1, with D possibly being TRBD1 (5 bases). Germline V gene data show CDR1 as SQVTM and CDR2 as ANQGSEA. The CDR3 has 13 residues. Trimming shortened V by 5 bases and J by 4 bases, and 11 bases separated the two germline ends. CDR3 bases: TGCAGCGTTCAACAGGCGATCACCGGGGAGCTGTTTTTT. Amino acids: CSVQQAITGELFF.

The rearrangement links TRBV5-1 to TRBJ1-2; D remains unclear. Per germline, CDR1 SGHRS and CDR2 YFSETQ. Trimming left V 0 bases short and J 0 bases short, with 6 bases between. The CDR3 extends over 14 amino acids. CDR3 DNA sequence: TGCGCCAGCAGCTTGGTGAGGGCTAACTATGGCTACACCTTC. It yields the protein CASSLVRANYGYTF.

This clone was counted a few times. It is likely a read error: a sequence one base away is far more abundant. Other DNA sequences in the sample encode the same CDR3. The chain employs TRBV27 and TRBJ2-1; D gene ambiguous. Germline loops: CDR1 MNHEY, CDR2 SMNVEV (reference sequence). The CDR3 is 11 residues long. The V end lost 3 bases, the J end lost 3 bases, and 0 bases lay between the germline ends. The CDR3 DNA sequence: TGTGCCAGCAGTTTCTACAATGAGCAGTTCTTC. It specifies CASSFYNEQFF.

This clone occurred a few times. CDR3 protein: CASSRDIGYTF. CDR3 in DNA: TGTGCCAGCAGTCGAGACATTGGCTACACCTTC. J is TRBJ1-2 and V is TRBV6-1; no reliable D call. Germline V lookup: CDR1 MNHNS, CDR2 SASEGT. V dropped 5 bases and J dropped 7 bases, with 8 bases sitting between them. The CDR3 loop spans 11 amino acids.

The chain has TRBV5-4 and TRBJ2-7; 13 bases line up with TRBD2. The CDR3 totals 15 residues. V was clipped by 0 bases and J by 6 bases; unmatched bases: 3. Germline V gene sequence: CDR1 SGHNT, CDR2 YYREEE (reference sequence). The CDR3: CASSLAGLAGREQYF. The CDR3 DNA sequence: TGTGCCAGCAGCTTGGCGGGACTAGCGGGACGCGAGCAGTACTTC. Together with reference TRBV5-4 and TRBJ2-7, the CDR3 gives the full variable domain: ETGVTQSPTHLIKTRGQQVTLRCSSQSGHNTVSWYQQALGQGPQFIFQYYREEENGRGNFPPRFSGLQFPNYSSELNVNALELDDSALYLCASSLAGLAGREQYFGPGTRLTVT.

There are many counts of this clone. The V gene is TRBV10-3, the J gene TRBJ2-4; 10 bases are a match to TRBD1. This CDR3 has 14 amino acids. Germline V lookup: CDR1 ENHRY, CDR2 SYGVKD. V was pared by 3 bases and J by 13 bases, with 9 bases of the junction left unmatched. In nucleotides, the CDR3 is TGTGCCATCAGTGACTTACCGGGACAGGGGTTGCAGTACTTC. This translates into CAISDLPGQGLQYF.

The V gene is TRBV28, the J gene TRBJ2-1; D is possibly TRBD1 (6 bases). Germline assignment: CDR1 MDHEN and CDR2 SYDVKM. V dropped 4 bases and J dropped 0 bases, with 16 bases sitting between them. This CDR3 has 17 residues. The CDR3 loop is CASSSTTTGHSYNEQFF. The DNA of the CDR3 is TGTGCCAGCAGTTCAACTACTACGGGACACTCCTACAATGAGCAGTTCTTC.

Comments on this clone: A read error is possible here, since a much larger clone lies one base away. The gene calls are TRBV6-4 and TRBJ2-7; a possible D gene is TRBD2 (5 bases). Trimming shortened V by 3 bases and J by 0 bases, and 9 bases separated the two germline ends. The CDR3 has 14 amino acids. Per the germline V gene, CDR1 is MRHNA and CDR2 is SNTAGT. In DNA form, the CDR3 reads TGTGCCAGCAGTGAGACGGGGTTCTCCTACGAGCAGTACTTC. It specifies CASSETGFSYEQYF.

This clone appeared a few times. The chain has TRBV2 and TRBJ2-2; TRBD2 is a possible D gene (6 bases). The germline CDR1 and CDR2 sequences are SNHLY and FYNNEI. Trimming pared 1 base from V and 4 bases from J, leaving 7 bases between. CDR3 length: 14 amino acids. CDR3 in amino acids: CASSEVSGTGELFF. CDR3 sequence (DNA): TGTGCCAGCAGTGAAGTTAGCGGCACCGGGGAGCTGTTTTTT. Using reference TRBV2 and TRBJ2-2 for the parts outside the CDR3, the full variable domain is EPEVTQTPSHQVTQMGQEVILRCVPISNHLYFYWYRQILGQKVEFLVSFYNNEISEKSEIFDDQFSVERPDGSNFTLKIRSTKLEDSAMYFCASSEVSGTGELFFGEGSRLTVL.